This TCR beta chain emerged from a study of Ad26.COV2.S vaccination and SARS-CoV-2 variants. Noted treatment: around 19 received Ad26.COV2.S at low or high dose, single or two shots; about 5 received placebo; per-sample allocation not given. Day 63 following the first vaccine or placebo injection was when the samples were taken. Spike of the Wuhan-strain SARS-CoV-2 was expressed by an Ad26 vector, which formed the vaccine. The repertoire was sequenced with immunoSEQ multiplex PCR; TCRdb's copy has only in-frame clones and lacks some. In the table there are around 450,000 clones, 90% of which are singletons. As to this clone: Its antigen is still unknown.

Germline V CDR1 and CDR2: ENHRY, SYGVKD. The CDR3 has 18 residues. V lost 0 bases to trimming and J lost 2 bases; unmatched junction nucleotides: 9. Study-level points and caveats: Considerable breadth of spike-specific CD8+ and CD4+ T cell responses has reportedly been documented following vaccination. Comparable non-spike TCR breadth was observed in vaccine and placebo recipients.

J is TRBJ2-3 and V is TRBV10-3, with TRBD2 matching 9 bases. This receptor was obtained from a person aged 18-65 years who received the Ad26.COV2.S COVID-19 vaccine or a placebo. Sequencing used peripheral blood, obtained in a trial of Ad26.COV2.S vaccine versus placebo. CDR3 in amino acids: CAISESLVASGDTDTQYF. The CDR3 nucleotides are TGTGCCATCAGTGAGTCGTTAGTAGCTAGCGGGGACACAGATACGCAGTATTTT.